These T cell receptor beta chains were read from a single sample in a study of T-cell memory formation after mild COVID-19. One entry per CDR3 protein results from TCRdb running MiXCR on the 5' RACE reads. Of roughly 250,000 distinct CDR3 sequences listed, roughly 17% were seen once; the top ten hold around 20%. The material sequenced was PBMCs or a T cell subset sorted from them (not recorded which). These receptors all stem from a man younger than 30 who had mild COVID-19 (a few samples of this study predate the infection). Cell type and time point are not known. Both conserved end residues are part of each CDR3. D genes are given only for firm matches. Clone size is shown for a subset of rows, as once, few, many or a class of expanded clone.

J: TRBJ2-3
D: -
size: few
V: TRBV3-1
DNA: TGTGCCAGTGGACCTACTAGCACAGATACGCAGTATTTT
CDR3: CASGPTSTDTQYF

J: TRBJ1-1
D: -
size: few
V: TRBV20-1
DNA: TGCAGTGCTAGAGGGGGATTGAACACTGAAGCTTTCTTT
CDR3: CSARGGLNTEAFF

J: TRBJ2-2
D: -
size: few
V: TRBV6-5
DNA: TGTGCCAGCAGTTACTCGACGGCTACTTTCGCGAACACCGGGGAGCTGTTTTTT
CDR3: CASSYSTATFANTGELFF

J: TRBJ1-5
D: -
size: -
V: TRBV6-6
DNA: TGTGCCAGCAGTTACGTTGGCCAGCCCCAGCATTTT
CDR3: CASSYVGQPQHF

J: TRBJ1-5
D: TRBD1
size: few
V: TRBV19
DNA: TGTGCCAGTAGTATCCCCGGAGGGGGCCATCAGCCCCAGCATTTT
CDR3: CASSIPGGGHQPQHF

J: TRBJ1-1
D: -
size: many
V: TRBV10-1
DNA: TGCGCCAGCAGTGTGGCAGAGAACACTGAAGCTTTCTTT
CDR3: CASSVAENTEAFF

J: TRBJ2-3
D: TRBD2
size: few
V: TRBV20-1
DNA: TGCAGTGCTAGAGATCTAGCGGGGAGGGATACGCAGTATTTT
CDR3: CSARDLAGRDTQYF

J: TRBJ1-1
D: -
size: -
V: TRBV24-1
DNA: TGTGCCACCAGTGGTCAGGGTAACACTGAAGCTTTCTTT
CDR3: CATSGQGNTEAFF

J: TRBJ2-3
D: TRBD1
size: -
V: TRBV7-2
DNA: TGTGCCAGCAGCTCGAGGACAGGGACAGCAGATACGCAGTATTTT
CDR3: CASSSRTGTADTQYF

J: TRBJ2-5
D: TRBD2
size: few
V: TRBV7-9
DNA: TGTGCCAGCATCATAGCGGGGGGAGAGACCCAGTACTTC
CDR3: CASIIAGGETQYF

J: TRBJ2-5
D: TRBD2
size: few
V: TRBV5-1
DNA: TGCGCCAGCAGCTGGGGGACTAGCGGGGCCCAAGAGACCCAGTACTTC
CDR3: CASSWGTSGAQETQYF

J: TRBJ1-1
D: -
size: -
V: TRBV7-2
DNA: TGTGCCAGCAGCCAACACAGGGCAGAAGCTTTCTTT
CDR3: CASSQHRAEAFF

J: TRBJ2-2
D: -
size: -
V: TRBV9
DNA: TGTGCCAGCAGCGTCCCCCCTACCCCCCCCGGGGAGCTGTTTTTT
CDR3: CASSVPPTPPGELFF

J: TRBJ1-5
D: TRBD1
size: few
V: TRBV7-2
DNA: TGTGCCAGCAGCTTGGACAGGGCTATCAATCAGCCCCAGCATTTT
CDR3: CASSLDRAINQPQHF

J: TRBJ2-4
D: TRBD1
size: few
V: TRBV4-1
DNA: TGCGCCAGCAGCCAAGAGCCGGGACAGGGTGTTACCAAAAACATTCAGTACTTC
CDR3: CASSQEPGQGVTKNIQYF

J: TRBJ1-5
D: TRBD1
size: -
V: TRBV20-1
DNA: TGCAGTGATTCCCGGGACAGGGTGCGGTATCAGCCCCAGCATTTT
CDR3: CSDSRDRVRYQPQHF

J: TRBJ2-5
D: TRBD2
size: many
V: TRBV7-3
DNA: TGTGCCAGCAGCTTAGCGGGGGTCCCTCAGGAGACCCAGTACTTC
CDR3: CASSLAGVPQETQYF

J: TRBJ2-3
D: -
size: -
V: TRBV14
DNA: TGTGCCAGCAGCCTTGTCGGCCGCACAGATACGCAGTATTTT
CDR3: CASSLVGRTDTQYF

J: TRBJ2-1
D: -
size: -
V: TRBV20-1
DNA: TGCAGTGCTAGATCTTACGTAGGACAGTCCTACAATGAGCAGTTCTTC
CDR3: CSARSYVGQSYNEQFF

J: TRBJ2-2
D: -
size: few
V: TRBV5-4
DNA: TGTGCCAGCAGTGACTGGACCGGGGAGCTGTTTTTT
CDR3: CASSDWTGELFF

J: TRBJ1-5
D: -
size: -
V: TRBV10-3
DNA: TGTGCCATCAGTGAGTCGTCTAGGGATCAGCCCCAGCATTTT
CDR3: CAISESSRDQPQHF

J: TRBJ1-4
D: TRBD1
size: once
V: TRBV5-1
DNA: TGCGCCAGCAGCTTGGTACAGGGGAGAGAAAAACTGATTTTT
CDR3: CASSLVQGREKLIF

J: TRBJ2-4
D: TRBD2
size: -
V: TRBV12-3/TRBV12-4
DNA: TGTGCCAGCAGCCGGACTAGCGGGGGGGAAAACATTCAGTACTTC
CDR3: CASSRTSGGENIQYF

J: TRBJ2-1
D: TRBD1
size: -
V: TRBV6-5
DNA: TGTGCCAGCAGCCGTAAACCGGGACAGGGTTACAATGAGCAGTTCTTC
CDR3: CASSRKPGQGYNEQFF

J: TRBJ2-3
D: -
size: few
V: TRBV5-6
DNA: TGTGCCAGCAGCTGGGGACCGACCCTCAGGGATACGCAGTATTTT
CDR3: CASSWGPTLRDTQYF

J: TRBJ2-4
D: -
size: few
V: TRBV11-2
DNA: TGTGCCAGCAGCCCCCCGATGGGCAAAAACATTCAGTACTTC
CDR3: CASSPPMGKNIQYF

J: TRBJ1-4
D: TRBD1
size: -
V: TRBV6-2/TRBV6-3
DNA: TGTGCCAGCAGCACCGGGACAGGAACTGAAAAACTGTTTTTT
CDR3: CASSTGTGTEKLFF

J: TRBJ1-2
D: -
size: -
V: TRBV7-6
DNA: TGTGCCAGCAGCCCCCCCGGGCAGGGTGTCGGCTATGGCTACACCTTC
CDR3: CASSPPGQGVGYGYTF